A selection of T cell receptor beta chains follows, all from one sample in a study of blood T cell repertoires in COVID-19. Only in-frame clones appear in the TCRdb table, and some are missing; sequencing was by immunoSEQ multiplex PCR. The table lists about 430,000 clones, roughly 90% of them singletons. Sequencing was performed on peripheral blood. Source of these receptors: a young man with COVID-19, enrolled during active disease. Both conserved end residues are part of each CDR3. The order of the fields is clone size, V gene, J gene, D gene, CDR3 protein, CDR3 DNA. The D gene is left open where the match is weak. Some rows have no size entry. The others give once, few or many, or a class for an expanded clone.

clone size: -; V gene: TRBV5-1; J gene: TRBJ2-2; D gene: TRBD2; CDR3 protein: CASSFETSPGELFF; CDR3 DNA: TGCGCCAGCAGCTTTGAGACTAGCCCCGGGGAGCTGTTTTTT
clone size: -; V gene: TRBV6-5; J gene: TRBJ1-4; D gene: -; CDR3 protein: CASSYHRSMEKLFF; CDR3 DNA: TGTGCCAGCAGTTACCACAGGTCTATGGAAAAACTGTTTTTT
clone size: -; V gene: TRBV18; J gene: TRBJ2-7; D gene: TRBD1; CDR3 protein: CASSPGTATSSYEQYF; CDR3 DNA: TGTGCCAGCTCACCCGGGACAGCCACAAGCTCCTACGAGCAGTACTTC
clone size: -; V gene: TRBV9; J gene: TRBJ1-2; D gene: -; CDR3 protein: CASSVSGNGGYYGYTF; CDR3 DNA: TGTGCCAGCAGCGTAAGCGGGAACGGGGGGTACTATGGCTACACCTTC
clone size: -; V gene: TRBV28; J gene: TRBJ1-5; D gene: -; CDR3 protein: CASMPRLYSNQPQHF; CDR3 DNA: TGTGCCAGCATGCCAAGACTTTATAGCAATCAGCCCCAGCATTTT
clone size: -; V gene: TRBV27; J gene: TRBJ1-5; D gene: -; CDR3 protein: CASSNRGWNQPQHF; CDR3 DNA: TGTGCCAGCAGCAATCGGGGGTGGAATCAGCCCCAGCATTTT
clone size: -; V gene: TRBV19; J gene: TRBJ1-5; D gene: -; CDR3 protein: CASSIAGGSQPQHF; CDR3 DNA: TGTGCCAGTAGTATCGCGGGAGGGAGTCAGCCCCAGCATTTT
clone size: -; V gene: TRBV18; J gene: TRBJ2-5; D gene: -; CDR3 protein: CASSPSGTSETQYF; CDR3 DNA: TGTGCCAGCTCACCTTCCGGGACATCAGAGACCCAGTACTTC
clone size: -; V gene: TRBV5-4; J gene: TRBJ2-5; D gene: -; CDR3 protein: CASSLGQTLAWETQYF; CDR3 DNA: TGTGCCAGCAGCCTCGGGCAAACCCTAGCGTGGGAGACCCAGTACTTC
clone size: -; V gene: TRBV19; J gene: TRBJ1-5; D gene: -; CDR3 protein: CASRPRAGRNQPQHF; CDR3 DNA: TGTGCCAGTAGGCCCCGGGCAGGGAGGAATCAGCCCCAGCATTTT
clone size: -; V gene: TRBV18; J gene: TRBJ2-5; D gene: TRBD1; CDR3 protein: CASSPTGDETQYF; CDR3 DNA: TGTGCCAGCTCACCGACAGGGGATGAGACCCAGTACTTC
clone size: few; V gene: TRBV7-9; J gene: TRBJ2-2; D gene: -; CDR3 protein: CASSFGGLGTGELFF; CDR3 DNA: TGTGCCAGCAGCTTTGGGGGCCTTGGCACCGGGGAGCTGTTTTTT
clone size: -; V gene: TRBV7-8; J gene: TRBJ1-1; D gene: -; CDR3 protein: CASSLSGNPVTEAFF; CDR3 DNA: TGTGCCAGCAGCTTATCCGGGAATCCAGTCACTGAAGCTTTCTTT
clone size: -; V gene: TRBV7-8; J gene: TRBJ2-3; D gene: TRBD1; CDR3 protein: CASSDRGAGGADTQYF; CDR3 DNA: TGTGCCAGCAGCGACAGGGGGGCAGGGGGCGCAGATACGCAGTATTTT
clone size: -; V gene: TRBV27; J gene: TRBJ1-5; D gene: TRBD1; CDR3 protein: CASRPGPGTGLGESNQPQHF; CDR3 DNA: TGTGCCAGCAGACCGGGTCCCGGGACAGGGCTGGGGGAAAGCAATCAGCCCCAGCATTTT
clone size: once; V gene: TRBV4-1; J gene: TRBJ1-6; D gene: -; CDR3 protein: CASSLGGAETNSPLHF; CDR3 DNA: TGCGCCAGCAGCCTCGGGGGGGCCGAAACAAATTCACCCCTCCACTTT
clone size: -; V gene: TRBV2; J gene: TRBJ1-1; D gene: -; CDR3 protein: CASMGDTFYTEAFF; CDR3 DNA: TGTGCCAGCATGGGGGACACTTTTTACACTGAAGCTTTCTTT
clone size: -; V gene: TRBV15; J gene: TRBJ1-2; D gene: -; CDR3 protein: CATEGERGGYGYTF; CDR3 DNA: TGTGCCACCGAAGGGGAAAGGGGGGGCTATGGCTACACCTTC
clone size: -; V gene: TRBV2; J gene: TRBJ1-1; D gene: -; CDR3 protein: CASSQVIGAEAFF; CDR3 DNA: TGTGCCAGCAGTCAGGTAATAGGCGCTGAAGCTTTCTTT
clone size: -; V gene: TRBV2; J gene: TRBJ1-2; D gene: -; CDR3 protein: CASSERQRDNYGYTF; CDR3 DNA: TGTGCCAGCAGTGAGCGACAGCGAGATAACTATGGCTACACCTTC
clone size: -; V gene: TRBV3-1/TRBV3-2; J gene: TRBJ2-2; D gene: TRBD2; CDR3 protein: CASSQYASGGPNTGELFF; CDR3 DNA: TGTGCCAGCAGCCAATATGCTAGCGGGGGCCCGAACACCGGGGAGCTGTTTTTT
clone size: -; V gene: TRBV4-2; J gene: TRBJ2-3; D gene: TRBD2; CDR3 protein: CASSQTTGTRNPDTQYF; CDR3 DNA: TGTGCCAGCAGCCAAACCACCGGGACTAGGAATCCCGATACGCAGTATTTT
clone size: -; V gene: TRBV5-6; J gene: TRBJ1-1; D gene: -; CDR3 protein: CASSLVFGVETEAFF; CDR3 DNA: TGTGCCAGCAGCTTGGTTTTCGGGGTCGAGACTGAAGCTTTCTTT
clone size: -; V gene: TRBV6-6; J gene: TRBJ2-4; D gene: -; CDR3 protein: CASSLRGTPRSQNIQYF; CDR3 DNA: TGTGCCAGCAGTCTACGCGGGACTCCACGGAGTCAAAACATTCAGTACTTC
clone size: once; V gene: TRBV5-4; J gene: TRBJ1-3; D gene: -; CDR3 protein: CASHLMGRGNTIYF; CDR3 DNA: TGTGCCAGCCACCTTATGGGAAGGGGGAACACCATATATTTT
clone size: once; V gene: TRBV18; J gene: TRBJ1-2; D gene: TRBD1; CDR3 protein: CASSPGTGVTYGYTF; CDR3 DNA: TGTGCCAGCTCACCAGGGACAGGGGTAACCTATGGCTACACCTTC
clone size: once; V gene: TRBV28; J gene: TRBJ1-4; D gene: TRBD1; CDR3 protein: CASQGQLNEKLFF; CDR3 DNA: TGTGCCAGTCAGGGACAGCTTAATGAAAAACTGTTTTTT
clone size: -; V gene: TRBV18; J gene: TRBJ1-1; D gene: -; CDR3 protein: CASHDRTEAFF; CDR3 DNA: TGTGCCAGCCATGACAGAACTGAAGCTTTCTTT
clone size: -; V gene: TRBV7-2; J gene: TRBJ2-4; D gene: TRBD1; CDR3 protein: CASSTTGTAKSKNIQYF; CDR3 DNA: TGTGCCAGCAGCACTACGGGGACAGCGAAGAGCAAAAACATTCAGTACTTC
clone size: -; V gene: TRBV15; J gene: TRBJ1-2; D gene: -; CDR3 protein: CATSTEDNPLYGYTF; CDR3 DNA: TGTGCCACCAGCACAGAGGACAACCCACTCTATGGCTACACCTTC
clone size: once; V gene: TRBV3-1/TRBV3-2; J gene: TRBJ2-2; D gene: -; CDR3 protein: CASSQKNSPGELFF; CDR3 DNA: TGTGCCAGCAGCCAAAAAAATAGCCCCGGGGAGCTGTTTTTT
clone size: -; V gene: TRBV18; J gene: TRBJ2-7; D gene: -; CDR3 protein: CASSPNPGFENEQYF; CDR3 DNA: TGTGCCAGCTCACCAAACCCAGGCTTTGAGAACGAGCAGTACTTC
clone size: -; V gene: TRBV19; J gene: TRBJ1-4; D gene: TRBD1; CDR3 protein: CASSLFRDSEDEKLFF; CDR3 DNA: TGTGCCAGTAGCTTATTCCGGGACAGTGAAGATGAAAAACTGTTTTTT
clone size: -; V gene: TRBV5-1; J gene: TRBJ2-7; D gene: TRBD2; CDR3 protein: CASSSITAGGNYRQYF; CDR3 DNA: TGCGCCAGCAGCTCGATAACAGCGGGGGGAAATTATCGGCAGTACTTC
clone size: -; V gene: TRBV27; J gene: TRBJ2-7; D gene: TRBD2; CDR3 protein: CASSQNSGIGEQYF; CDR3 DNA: TGTGCCAGCAGTCAAAATAGCGGGATTGGCGAGCAGTACTTC
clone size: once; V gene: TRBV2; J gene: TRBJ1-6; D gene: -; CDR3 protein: CASIQGLGSYNSPLHF; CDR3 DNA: TGTGCCAGCATACAGGGTCTTGGCTCCTATAATTCACCCCTCCACTTT
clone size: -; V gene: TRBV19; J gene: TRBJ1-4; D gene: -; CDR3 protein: CASSIAGGEKGKLFF; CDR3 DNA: TGTGCCAGTAGTATAGCGGGGGGCGAAAAGGGAAAACTGTTTTTT
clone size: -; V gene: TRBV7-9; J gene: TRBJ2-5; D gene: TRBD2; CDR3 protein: CASSWRAGTSDQETQYF; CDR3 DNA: TGTGCCAGCAGCTGGCGGGCCGGGACTAGCGATCAAGAGACCCAGTACTTC
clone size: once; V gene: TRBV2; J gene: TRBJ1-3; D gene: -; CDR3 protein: CASSTGSSGNTIYF; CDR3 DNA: TGTGCCAGCAGCACAGGGTCCTCTGGAAACACCATATATTTT
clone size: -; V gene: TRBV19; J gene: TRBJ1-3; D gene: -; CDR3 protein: CASSSGSSGNTIYF; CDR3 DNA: TGTGCCAGTAGTTCGGGGAGCTCTGGAAACACCATATATTTT
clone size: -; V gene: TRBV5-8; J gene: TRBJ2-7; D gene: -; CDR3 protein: CASRIGGSGEQYF; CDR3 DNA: TGTGCCAGCAGAATTGGGGGCTCGGGCGAGCAGTACTTC
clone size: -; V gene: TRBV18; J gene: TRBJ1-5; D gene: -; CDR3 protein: CASSEQGNQPQHF; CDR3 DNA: TGTGCCAGCTCAGAACAGGGTAACCAGCCCCAGCATTTT